Shown below are 28 T cell receptor beta chains from a single sample sequenced in a study of blood T cell repertoires in COVID-19. Clones were sequenced by immunoSEQ multiplex PCR, and TCRdb holds only the in-frame ones, with some missing. This sample carries about 230,000 clones, roughly 88% of them seen once, and the ten largest clones take roughly 1.4%. Sequenced sample: peripheral blood. The origin of the receptors is a woman aged 40 to 50 who had recovered from COVID-19.

The rearrangement links TRBV6-6 to TRBJ2-3, with 9 positions matching TRBD2. CDR1 and CDR2 from the germline V gene are MNHNY and SVGAGI (reference sequence). The junction had 9 bases not matched to a gene; V was cut back by 5 bases and J by 0 bases. The CDR3 length is 17 residues. The CDR3 bases are TGTGCCAGCAGTCTCTGGGCTAGCGGGGATAGCACAGATACGCAGTATTTT. It codes for CASSLWASGDSTDTQYF.

The genes are TRBV29-1 and TRBJ1-4; 8 bases are a match to TRBD1. Germline lookup yields CDR1 SQVTM and CDR2 ANQGSEA. The CDR3 covers 13 residues. Trimming removed 6 bases from V and 3 bases from J; junction bases left unmatched: 3. The CDR3 is CSVGTGPNEKLFF. The CDR3, as DNA: TGCAGCGTGGGGACAGGTCCTAATGAAAAACTGTTTTTT.

The chain employs TRBV4-3 and TRBJ2-2; D is unclear. The V and J ends lost 1 base and 6 bases respectively, with 15 bases between them. Germline-derived CDR1 and CDR2 are LGHNA and YSLEER. The CDR3 is 16 amino acids. CDR3 amino acids: CASSQVSGTTSGELFF. In DNA, the CDR3 is TGCGCCAGCAGCCAAGTCTCCGGCACTACGTCCGGGGAGCTGTTTTTT.

The gene calls are TRBV6-5 and TRBJ2-3, with 7 bases matching TRBD2. CDR3 length equals 16 residues. Trimming at V came to 3 bases and at J to 6 bases, leaving 12 bases not matched to a gene. Germline CDR1 reads MNHEY; CDR2 reads SVGAGI. This CDR3 is CASSYSVPGGKDTQYF. The CDR3, as DNA: TGTGCCAGCAGTTATTCAGTTCCGGGGGGTAAGGATACGCAGTATTTT.

V is TRBV30 and J is TRBJ1-6; D ambiguous. V gave up 2 bases and J gave up 0 bases, with 8 bases separating them. CDR1 is GTSNPN and CDR2 is SVGIG in the germline V gene (reference sequence). This CDR3 has 15 amino acids. CDR3 sequence: CAWSLESSYNSPLHF. As DNA, the CDR3 is TGTGCCTGGAGTCTAGAGAGCTCCTATAATTCACCCCTCCACTTT.

The rearrangement links TRBV6-2 or TRBV6-3 to TRBJ1-2; D perhaps matches TRBD1 (5 bases). Germline V CDR1 and CDR2: MNHEY, SVGEGT. V was trimmed by 3 bases and J by 8 bases, leaving 13 bases between them. CDR3 length: 13 amino acids. The CDR3 is CASSYVFQGGYTF. Here the CDR3 DNA reads TGTGCCAGCAGTTATGTCTTTCAGGGAGGCTACACCTTC.

The chain links TRBV6-5 to TRBJ1-4; D call uncertain. Looked up from germline, CDR1 is MNHEY and CDR2 is SVGAGI. Trimming left V 6 bases short and J 6 bases short, with 8 bases between. The CDR3 covers 12 residues. DNA for the CDR3: TGTGCCAGCAGGAGAGAGGATGAAAAACTGTTTTTT. This encodes CASRREDEKLFF.

The chain joins TRBV5-1 to TRBJ1-1; 10 bases map to TRBD1. The V and J ends lost 2 bases and 7 bases, in that order; junction bases with no gene match: 2. This CDR3 is 13 amino acids long. In germline, CDR1 is SGHRS, CDR2 YFSETQ. The CDR3 spells CASSFGQGDEAFF. As DNA, the CDR3 is TGCGCCAGCAGCTTCGGACAGGGGGATGAAGCTTTCTTT. Variable domain in full (rest from reference TRBV5-1 and TRBJ1-1): KAGVTQTPRYLIKTRGQQVTLSCSPISGHRSVSWYQQTPGQGLQFLFEYFSETQRNKGNFPGRFSGRQFSNSRSEMNVSTLELGDSALYLCASSFGQGDEAFFGQGTRLTVV.

V and J are TRBV28 and TRBJ1-5; 10 nucleotides match TRBD1. This CDR3 region has 18 residues. V lost 2 bases, J lost 2 bases, and 9 bases stayed unmatched. The germline V gene encodes CDR1 MDHEN and CDR2 SYDVKM. The CDR3 region has the DNA TGTGCCAGCAGTTTAGGGACAGGGGTCCAGTGGGGCAATCAGCCCCAGCATTTT. Its translation: CASSLGTGVQWGNQPQHF.

This chain links TRBV5-1 with TRBJ1-2; D not resolved. The CDR3 has 15 residues. The V gene lost 5 bases and the J gene lost 1 base, with 15 bases spanning the gap. Germline V CDR1 and CDR2: SGHRS, YFSETQ. The CDR3 protein is CASRSRLRVNYGYTF. CDR3 DNA sequence: TGCGCCAGCAGGTCGAGGTTGAGGGTTAACTATGGCTACACCTTC.

This rearrangement joins TRBV20-1 to TRBJ2-5; 9 positions match TRBD2. V was clipped by 3 bases and J by 2 bases; unmatched bases: 4. Germline V gene sequence: CDR1 DFQATT, CDR2 SNEGSKA (reference sequence). The CDR3 contains 14 residues. CDR3 sequence: CSASRLAEQETQYF. CDR3 nucleotide sequence: TGCAGTGCTAGTCGACTAGCGGAACAAGAGACCCAGTACTTC.

The chain couples TRBV11-2 to TRBJ2-6; D gene unclear. The CDR3 loop spans 12 amino acids. With 10 bases removed from V and 3 bases from J, the gap between germline ends came to 7 bases. Germline CDR1 is SGHAT and CDR2 is FQNNGV. The CDR3 nucleotides are TGTGCCACAACTCTTGGGGCCAACGTCCTGACTTTC. The encoded protein is CATTLGANVLTF.

J is TRBJ1-1 and V is TRBV2, with no clear D. V was shortened by 3 bases and J by 0 bases, with 11 bases between the two germline ends. CDR3 length equals 15 residues. Germline lookup yields CDR1 SNHLY and CDR2 FYNNEI. The chain's CDR3 is CASSDGRTMNTEAFF. DNA of the CDR3: TGTGCCAGCAGTGACGGACGGACTATGAACACTGAAGCTTTCTTT. Full variable domain (missing parts from reference TRBV2 and TRBJ1-1): EPEVTQTPSHQVTQMGQEVILRCVPISNHLYFYWYRQILGQKVEFLVSFYNNEISEKSEIFDDQFSVERPDGSNFTLKIRSTKLEDSAMYFCASSDGRTMNTEAFFGQGTRLTVV.

V usage is TRBV19 and J usage is TRBJ2-7; tentative D call: TRBD1 (6 bases). Germline lookup yields CDR1 LNHDA and CDR2 SQIVND (reference sequence). The CDR3 covers 15 residues. Trimming pared 9 bases from V and 3 bases from J, leaving 21 bases between. The CDR3, as DNA: TGTGCCAGCCGAAGATCTGGGACATCAGGCTACGAGCAGTACTTC. This encodes CASRRSGTSGYEQYF.

CDR3 sequence reads: CASSQNPGTGGSSLHF. The CDR3 DNA follows: TGTGCCAGCAGCCAAAATCCCGGGACAGGGGGGTCATCCCTCCACTTT. The J gene is TRBJ1-6, the V gene TRBV7-8, with TRBD1 matching over 11 bases. V lost 5 bases and J lost 14; bases outside the gene matches: 14. Germline values: CDR1 SGHVS, CDR2 FQNEAQ. The CDR3 sequence is 16 residues long.

The rearrangement uses TRBV29-1 and TRBJ1-2; possibly TRBD1 for D (5 bases). The germline CDR1 and CDR2 sequences are SQVTM and ANQGSEA. The CDR3 consists of 12 residues. V gave up 6 bases and J gave up 4 bases, with 12 bases separating them. The CDR3 sequence is CSVSRGIYGYTF. The CDR3 region has the DNA TGCAGCGTCTCAAGGGGCATCTATGGCTACACCTTC.

The chain joins TRBV19 to TRBJ1-2, with D perhaps TRBD1 (6 bases). This CDR3 is built from 14 residues. The ends were cut back, 3 bases at V and 5 bases at J, with 13 bases in the middle. CDR1 is LNHDA, CDR2 SQIVND, per germline (reference sequence). CDR3: CASSIGGAGYGYTF. The CDR3 DNA is TGTGCCAGTAGTATTGGGGGGGCTGGTTATGGCTACACCTTC.

This chain joins TRBV2 and TRBJ1-4, with 9 bases aligning to TRBD1. In germline, CDR1 is SNHLY, CDR2 FYNNEI. V shed 7 bases, J shed 8 bases, and the junction held 8 bases outside the gene matches. This CDR3 comprises 14 residues. The CDR3 nucleotides read TGTGCCAGCAAAGCCGACAGGGGGAACGAAAAACTGTTTTTT. Its protein product is CASKADRGNEKLFF.

CDR3: CASSEREEDTQYF. The CDR3 bases are TGTGCCAGCAGTGAGAGGGAGGAAGATACGCAGTATTTT. V gene TRBV2 combines with J gene TRBJ2-3, with D tentatively TRBD2 (6 bases). The CDR3 runs to 13 residues. Trimming left V 3 bases short and J 5 bases short, with 9 bases between. Germline lookup yields CDR1 SNHLY and CDR2 FYNNEI. Together with reference TRBV2 and TRBJ2-3, the CDR3 gives the full variable domain: EPEVTQTPSHQVTQMGQEVILRCVPISNHLYFYWYRQILGQKVEFLVSFYNNEISEKSEIFDDQFSVERPDGSNFTLKIRSTKLEDSAMYFCASSEREEDTQYFGPGTRLTVL.

This clone was seen once. The genes are TRBV20-1 and TRBJ2-5; 15 nucleotides match TRBD2. V lost 3 bases, J lost 1 base, and 6 bases stayed unmatched. This CDR3 contains 17 residues. CDR1 and CDR2 (germline): DFQATT, SNEGSKA (reference sequence). CDR3 DNA sequence: TGCAGTGCTAGTAGGACTAGCGGGGGGGCCTCCCAAGAGACCCAGTACTTC. Translating gives CSASRTSGGASQETQYF.

The CDR3 region has the DNA TGTGCCAGCAGCCCTAGTCGGGGTTCCGATGAGCAGTTCTTC. Protein: CASSPSRGSDEQFF. The chain couples TRBV7-2 to TRBJ2-1, with TRBD2 as a possible D gene (5 bases). Germline CDR1 is SGHTA and CDR2 is FQGNSA. Trimming removed 5 bases from V and 8 bases from J, with 16 bases in between. The CDR3 length is 14 residues. The whole variable domain, filled in from reference TRBV7-2 and TRBJ2-1, reads GAGVSQSPSNKVTEKGKDVELRCDPISGHTALYWYRQSLGQGLEFLIYFQGNSAPDKSGLPSDRFSAERTGGSVSTLTIQRTQQEDSAVYLCASSPSRGSDEQFFGPGTRLTVL.

V gene TRBV2 combines with J gene TRBJ2-2; 7 positions agree with TRBD1. This CDR3 has 16 residues. Trimming cost V 2 bases and J 0 bases; bases outside gene matches: 3. The germline CDR1 and CDR2 sequences are SNHLY and FYNNEI. Here the CDR3 DNA reads TGTGCCAGCAGTGAATTGGGGACAGCGAACACCGGGGAGCTGTTTTTT. This encodes CASSELGTANTGELFF.

In this sample, this clone turned up a few times. The rearrangement joins TRBV4-1 to TRBJ2-1; D perhaps matches TRBD2 (6 bases). The CDR3 contains 15 residues. V lost 3 bases, J lost 6 bases, and 15 bases lay in between. Germline loops: CDR1 MGHRA, CDR2 YSYEKL. CDR3 loop: CASSQREILANEQFF. The CDR3 region has the DNA TGCGCCAGCAGCCAGCGGGAAATACTAGCCAATGAGCAGTTCTTC.

This clone was seen a single time. The J gene is TRBJ1-1, the V gene TRBV13; D call uncertain. There are 12 residues in the CDR3. Trimming took off 6 bases at V and 0 bases at J, with 5 bases between the two ends. CDR1 is PRHDT and CDR2 is FYEKMQ in the germline V gene (reference sequence). The CDR3 DNA sequence: TGTGCCAGCAGTTACATGAACACTGAAGCTTTCTTT. It yields the protein CASSYMNTEAFF.

This sequence joins TRBV15 and TRBJ1-2; D is uncertain. V gave up 4 bases and J gave up 6 bases, with 15 bases separating them. The length of the CDR3 is 14 residues. CDR1 and CDR2 from the germline V gene are LNHNV and YYDKDF (reference sequence). The CDR3 is CATSTAAPEHGYTF. The CDR3 DNA is TGTGCCACCAGCACCGCAGCGCCCGAGCATGGCTACACCTTC.

This clone was seen a handful of times. The chain employs TRBV9 and TRBJ2-5, with 8 nucleotides matching TRBD2. From germline, CDR1 is SGDLS and CDR2 YYNGEE. This CDR3 has 17 amino acids. V trimming: 0 bases; J trimming: 2 bases; junction bases outside the gene matches: 9. The CDR3 sequence is CASSVGGGAGGQETQYF. In nucleotides, the CDR3 is TGTGCCAGCAGCGTAGGCGGCGGGGCGGGGGGTCAAGAGACCCAGTACTTC.

This clone came up once. The V gene is TRBV9, the J gene TRBJ2-3, with 9 bases that match TRBD1. Trimming took 4 bases from V and 4 from J; bases not matched to a gene: 10. Per the germline V gene, CDR1 is SGDLS and CDR2 is YYNGEE. This CDR3 contains 16 residues. The DNA of the CDR3 is TGTGCCAGCAGCACCAGCCGGGACAGGGACTCAGATACGCAGTATTTT. Translation gives CASSTSRDRDSDTQYF.

The J gene is TRBJ1-5, the V gene TRBV7-8; TRBD1 might be the D (5 bases). The germline CDR1 and CDR2 sequences are SGHVS and FQNEAQ. Trimming took off 1 base at V and 4 bases at J, with 14 bases between the two ends. The CDR3 covers 16 residues. CDR3 DNA sequence: TGTGCCAGCAGCTTAGGTCGGATCGGGGGGAATCAGCCCCAGCATTTT. It specifies CASSLGRIGGNQPQHF.